These T cell receptor beta chains were read from a single sample in a study of cytomegalovirus exposure and HLA in healthy donors. Sequencing was performed with immunoSEQ multiplex PCR; in TCRdb, only in-frame clones are kept and a portion is missing. This table has 210,000 or so clones, approximately 84% appearing once. Sequenced: PBMCs. Receptors were obtained from a woman in her forties in good health and CMV-seronegative. Each CDR3 is given with its conserved first and last residue. D genes are given only for firm matches. Some rows mark clone size as missing; the rest say once, few, many or name a class of expanded clone.

v_gene: TRBV9
abundance: -
j_gene: TRBJ1-1
d_gene: TRBD1
CDR3nt: TGTGCCAGCAGCGAAGGGGGCGGCACTGAAGCTTTCTTT
CDR3aa: CASSEGGGTEAFF

v_gene: TRBV5-6
abundance: -
j_gene: TRBJ1-2
d_gene: -
CDR3nt: TGTGCCAGCAGCTTGGACGCAGGACCGGGGGGCTACACCTTC
CDR3aa: CASSLDAGPGGYTF

v_gene: TRBV7-2
abundance: -
j_gene: TRBJ1-5
d_gene: TRBD1
CDR3nt: TGTGCCAGCAGCAACCCCGGGACAGGGCATCAGCCCCAGCATTTT
CDR3aa: CASSNPGTGHQPQHF

v_gene: TRBV19
abundance: -
j_gene: TRBJ1-3
d_gene: -
CDR3nt: TGTGCCACTACTTTGTTAGGGGGACCTTCTGGAAACACCATATATTTT
CDR3aa: CATTLLGGPSGNTIYF

v_gene: TRBV6-1
abundance: -
j_gene: TRBJ2-1
d_gene: TRBD2
CDR3nt: TGTGCCAGCAGACTAGCGGGGGGCTACAATGAGCAGTTCTTC
CDR3aa: CASRLAGGYNEQFF

v_gene: TRBV4-1
abundance: -
j_gene: TRBJ2-3
d_gene: TRBD1
CDR3nt: TGCGCCAGCAGCCACGGTGGGGGACAGGGTACAGATACGCAGTATTTT
CDR3aa: CASSHGGGQGTDTQYF

v_gene: TRBV5-4
abundance: -
j_gene: TRBJ1-3
d_gene: -
CDR3nt: TGTGCCAGCAGCTTGGACGGAGCTGGAAACACCATATATTTT
CDR3aa: CASSLDGAGNTIYF

v_gene: TRBV6-5
abundance: -
j_gene: TRBJ2-7
d_gene: -
CDR3nt: TGTGCCAGCAGTTTCCAGGGCCTAACCTACGAGCAGTACTTC
CDR3aa: CASSFQGLTYEQYF

v_gene: TRBV19
abundance: few
j_gene: TRBJ1-1
d_gene: -
CDR3nt: TGTGCCAGTAGTCCCAGGACAGTGGAAGCTTTCTTT
CDR3aa: CASSPRTVEAFF

v_gene: TRBV7-9
abundance: once
j_gene: TRBJ1-4
d_gene: TRBD1
CDR3nt: TGTGCCAGCAGCTCAGAGAGGACAGGGCATGAAAAACTGTTTTTT
CDR3aa: CASSSERTGHEKLFF

v_gene: TRBV2
abundance: once
j_gene: TRBJ2-6
d_gene: -
CDR3nt: TGTGCCAGGGCAGGGGCGCTGGGGGCCAACGTCCTGACTTTC
CDR3aa: CARAGALGANVLTF

v_gene: TRBV4-1
abundance: -
j_gene: TRBJ2-7
d_gene: -
CDR3nt: TGCGCCAGCAGCCGAGACGTGAGGGACGAGCAGTACTTC
CDR3aa: CASSRDVRDEQYF

v_gene: TRBV25-1
abundance: -
j_gene: TRBJ2-7
d_gene: TRBD1
CDR3nt: TGTGCCAGCAGTGACCCGGGACAGGGCGGGGACGAGCAGTACTTC
CDR3aa: CASSDPGQGGDEQYF

v_gene: TRBV5-6
abundance: -
j_gene: TRBJ2-3
d_gene: -
CDR3nt: TGTGCCAGCAGCATCAGCGGGAGCACAGATACGCAGTATTTT
CDR3aa: CASSISGSTDTQYF

v_gene: TRBV30
abundance: -
j_gene: TRBJ1-4
d_gene: -
CDR3nt: TGTGCCTGGAGTGTGGCCGCTCCAGAAAAACTGTTTTTT
CDR3aa: CAWSVAAPEKLFF

v_gene: TRBV7-4
abundance: -
j_gene: TRBJ2-7
d_gene: -
CDR3nt: TGTGCCAGCAGCCCCGTCTGGCGGGGGCCGACATACGAGCAGTACTTC
CDR3aa: CASSPVWRGPTYEQYF

v_gene: TRBV5-1
abundance: -
j_gene: TRBJ1-1
d_gene: -
CDR3nt: TGCGCCAGCAGCTCACAGGGATCGGGCATGAACACTGAAGCTTTCTTT
CDR3aa: CASSSQGSGMNTEAFF

v_gene: TRBV4-1
abundance: -
j_gene: TRBJ1-1
d_gene: -
CDR3nt: TGCGCCAGCAGCCAAGCCGACGCGGGGACTGAAGCCTTCTTT
CDR3aa: CASSQADAGTEAFF

v_gene: TRBV6-1
abundance: once
j_gene: TRBJ2-7
d_gene: -
CDR3nt: TGTGCCAGCAGTGAATTCTATATTCTGACAGGCAACGAGCAGTACTTC
CDR3aa: CASSEFYILTGNEQYF

v_gene: TRBV10-3
abundance: -
j_gene: TRBJ1-1
d_gene: TRBD1
CDR3nt: TGTGCCATCAGTGTTGGGGACAGGGTGACTGAAGCTTTCTTT
CDR3aa: CAISVGDRVTEAFF

v_gene: TRBV5-4
abundance: -
j_gene: TRBJ2-5
d_gene: -
CDR3nt: TGTGCCAGCAGCTTCGACAGGATCCAAGAGACCCAGTACTTC
CDR3aa: CASSFDRIQETQYF

v_gene: TRBV18
abundance: -
j_gene: TRBJ2-1
d_gene: TRBD2
CDR3nt: TGTGCCAGCTCACCCGGCGGGGGTGTCAACAATGAGCAGTTCTTC
CDR3aa: CASSPGGGVNNEQFF

v_gene: TRBV27
abundance: -
j_gene: TRBJ2-2
d_gene: -
CDR3nt: TGTGCCAGCAGAGCATTCTCCGCGAACACCGGGGAGCTGTTTTTT
CDR3aa: CASRAFSANTGELFF

v_gene: TRBV7-9
abundance: -
j_gene: TRBJ2-5
d_gene: TRBD2
CDR3nt: TGTGCCACCCCCCCAGGGCTAGCGGGGGTTGAGACCCAGTACTTC
CDR3aa: CATPPGLAGVETQYF

v_gene: TRBV5-1
abundance: -
j_gene: TRBJ2-7
d_gene: -
CDR3nt: TGCGCCAGCAGCTTGGACAGGGACGAGCAGTACTTC
CDR3aa: CASSLDRDEQYF

v_gene: TRBV7-9
abundance: -
j_gene: TRBJ2-3
d_gene: -
CDR3nt: TGTGCCAGCAGCGAACGGGGGAGCACAGATACGCAGTATTTT
CDR3aa: CASSERGSTDTQYF

v_gene: TRBV7-8
abundance: -
j_gene: TRBJ2-6
d_gene: TRBD2
CDR3nt: TGTGCCAGCAGCTTAGATCCGCGGGGGGGCTCTGGGGCCAACGTCCTGACTTTC
CDR3aa: CASSLDPRGGSGANVLTF

v_gene: TRBV19
abundance: -
j_gene: TRBJ2-3
d_gene: TRBD1
CDR3nt: TGTGCCAGTACGGGGACAGGGATCAATACGCAGTATTTT
CDR3aa: CASTGTGINTQYF

v_gene: TRBV11-2
abundance: -
j_gene: TRBJ1-4
d_gene: TRBD1
CDR3nt: TGTGCCAGCAGCTTATATACAGGGGATGGGAAAAAACTGTTTTTT
CDR3aa: CASSLYTGDGKKLFF

v_gene: TRBV9
abundance: -
j_gene: TRBJ2-3
d_gene: TRBD2
CDR3nt: TGTGCCAGCAGCGGGTTACTAGCGGGGTCAGATACGCAGTATTTT
CDR3aa: CASSGLLAGSDTQYF

v_gene: TRBV28
abundance: -
j_gene: TRBJ2-7
d_gene: -
CDR3nt: TGTGCCACCAGGAGGGGACAGTCCTACGAGCAGTACTTC
CDR3aa: CATRRGQSYEQYF

v_gene: TRBV6-5
abundance: -
j_gene: TRBJ1-5
d_gene: TRBD1
CDR3nt: TGTGCCAGCAGCCCGACAGGGGGCACCAATCAGCCCCAGCATTTT
CDR3aa: CASSPTGGTNQPQHF

v_gene: TRBV11-2
abundance: -
j_gene: TRBJ1-3
d_gene: -
CDR3nt: TGTGCCAGCAGCCCGAGCTCTGGAAACACCATATATTTT
CDR3aa: CASSPSSGNTIYF

v_gene: TRBV5-1
abundance: -
j_gene: TRBJ1-1
d_gene: -
CDR3nt: TGCGCCAGCAGCTTTATTGCAGGGCAGGGAAACACTGAAGCTTTCTTT
CDR3aa: CASSFIAGQGNTEAFF

v_gene: TRBV14
abundance: -
j_gene: TRBJ2-3
d_gene: TRBD2
CDR3nt: TGTGCCAGCAGCTTTAGCGGGGGCCAAGATACGCAGTATTTT
CDR3aa: CASSFSGGQDTQYF

v_gene: TRBV18
abundance: -
j_gene: TRBJ2-7
d_gene: -
CDR3nt: TGTGCCAGCTCACCAGGGGCGGCTTACGAGCAGTACTTC
CDR3aa: CASSPGAAYEQYF

v_gene: TRBV30
abundance: -
j_gene: TRBJ2-7
d_gene: -
CDR3nt: TGTGCCTGGAGTCCAAAACAGTCCTACGAGCAGTACTTC
CDR3aa: CAWSPKQSYEQYF

v_gene: TRBV11-3
abundance: -
j_gene: TRBJ2-7
d_gene: -
CDR3nt: TGTGCCAGCAGCTTAGACCAGCGAGGGGACTACGAGCAGTACTTC
CDR3aa: CASSLDQRGDYEQYF

v_gene: TRBV5-1
abundance: -
j_gene: TRBJ2-7
d_gene: -
CDR3nt: TGCGCCAGCAGCTTGCAGGGTGGGAACTACGAGCAGTACTTC
CDR3aa: CASSLQGGNYEQYF

v_gene: TRBV6-5
abundance: -
j_gene: TRBJ1-5
d_gene: -
CDR3nt: TGTGCCAGCAGTTGCTCGTCAGGGTCTTTGTCCCAGCATTTT
CDR3aa: CASSCSSGSLSQHF

v_gene: TRBV29-1
abundance: -
j_gene: TRBJ2-2
d_gene: -
CDR3nt: TGCAGCGCACAAGCGGTCGCGAACACCGGGGAGCTGTTTTTT
CDR3aa: CSAQAVANTGELFF

v_gene: TRBV11-2
abundance: -
j_gene: TRBJ1-2
d_gene: TRBD1
CDR3nt: TGTGCCAGCAGCTTCGCACAGGGGGGCTATGGCTACACCTTC
CDR3aa: CASSFAQGGYGYTF

v_gene: TRBV15
abundance: -
j_gene: TRBJ2-7
d_gene: TRBD1
CDR3nt: TGTGCCACCAGCAGTGCCGGGACAGGGATGAACTACGAGCAGTACTTC
CDR3aa: CATSSAGTGMNYEQYF

v_gene: TRBV10-3
abundance: -
j_gene: TRBJ1-1
d_gene: TRBD1
CDR3nt: TGTGCCACCAGACAGGGGGACCCTAACACTGAAGCTTTCTTT
CDR3aa: CATRQGDPNTEAFF

v_gene: TRBV2
abundance: -
j_gene: TRBJ2-7
d_gene: TRBD1
CDR3nt: TGTGCCAGCTCTGGGGACAGGGACTACGAGCAGTACTTC
CDR3aa: CASSGDRDYEQYF

v_gene: TRBV7-8
abundance: -
j_gene: TRBJ1-4
d_gene: -
CDR3nt: TGTGCCAGCAGCTTAAGACACCCAACTAATGAAAAACTGTTTTTT
CDR3aa: CASSLRHPTNEKLFF

v_gene: TRBV2
abundance: -
j_gene: TRBJ1-2
d_gene: -
CDR3nt: TGTGCCAGCAGTCGGGCAGGGCTTAGTGGCTACACCTTC
CDR3aa: CASSRAGLSGYTF

v_gene: TRBV7-2
abundance: -
j_gene: TRBJ2-6
d_gene: -
CDR3nt: TGTGCCAGCAGCTTATTCAGGGTAGCTGGGGCCAACGTCCTGACTTTC
CDR3aa: CASSLFRVAGANVLTF